The clone carrying this T cell receptor (beta chain) was counted a few times. Antigen specificity is unknown. The data were taken from a study of blood T cells in healthy people across ages. Study findings and constraints: It was not possible, with unsorted PBMCs, to conclusively compare naive and antigen-experienced cells.

Primed by a sample-barcoded 5' primer and a J-beta primer mix, a second PCR proceeded for 7 to 11 cycles. Through a template-switch adaptor with 12 random nucleotides, each cDNA molecule received a tag. TCRdb analysed the 5' RACE reads with MiXCR anew, one entry per CDR3 protein. This table has 1.5 million to 2 million distinct CDR3 sequences, less than 50% appearing once. The V and J ends lost 7 bases and 3 bases respectively, with 6 bases between them. CDR3 length: 11 residues. This sequence was found in a woman aged 40 to 50 in good health. The rearrangement joins TRBV12-3 or TRBV12-4 to TRBJ2-5; D gene ambiguous. Sequencing was carried out using blood. CDR3 nucleotide sequence: TGTGCCAGCACCCCTGAAGAGACCCAGTACTTC. Its protein is CASTPEETQYF.